This T cell receptor beta chain was recovered during a study of spatial heterogeneity in lung cancer. Across the study: Combinations of a unique TCR and a UMI were tallied in raw reads, and on average each appeared more than ten times. Findings and caveats of the study: Ubiquitous expanded tumor TCRs were observed in blood more at resection than follow-up.

Carried by each TCR cDNA molecule was a unique molecular identifier. Each CDR3 protein gets one entry after TCRdb re-called the 5' RACE reads with MiXCR. The data contain some 100,000 distinct CDR3 sequences, 7.5% to 10% of them singletons. Comments on this clonotype: The antigen is not known.

Time point given: sample taken at primary tumor resection. Whole RNA from tumor, nontumor lung or frozen PBMC was sequenced unsorted. The specimen comprised PBMCs, sampled at surgery. This TCR was recovered from a male donor with early-stage non-small cell lung cancer.

Here the CDR3 DNA reads TGTGCCAGCTGGGTGCGGAGTCTAGGCACCTACGAGCAGTACTTC. Its protein product is CASWVRSLGTYEQYF. The chain employs TRBV6-2 or TRBV6-3 and TRBJ2-7, with D unclear. The CDR3 contains 15 residues. The germline V gene has CDR1 MNHEY and CDR2 SVGEGT. The V end lost 8 bases, the J end lost 2 bases, and 19 bases lay between the germline ends.